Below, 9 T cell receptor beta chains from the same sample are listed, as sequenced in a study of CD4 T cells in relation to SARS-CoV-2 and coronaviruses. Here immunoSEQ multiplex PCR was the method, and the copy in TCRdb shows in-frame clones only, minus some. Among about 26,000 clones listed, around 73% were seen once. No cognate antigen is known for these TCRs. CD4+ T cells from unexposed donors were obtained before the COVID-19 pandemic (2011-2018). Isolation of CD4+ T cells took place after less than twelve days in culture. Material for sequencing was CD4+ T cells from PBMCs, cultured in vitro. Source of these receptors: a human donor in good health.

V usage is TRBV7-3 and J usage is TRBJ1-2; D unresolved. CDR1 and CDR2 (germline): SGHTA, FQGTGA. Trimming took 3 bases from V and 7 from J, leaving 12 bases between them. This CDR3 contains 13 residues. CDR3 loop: CASSLHGYSGYTF. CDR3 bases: TGTGCCAGCAGCTTGCACGGCTATTCTGGCTACACCTTC. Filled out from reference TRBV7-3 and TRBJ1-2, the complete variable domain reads GAGVSQTPSNKVTEKGKYVELRCDPISGHTALYWYRQSLGQGPEFLIYFQGTGAADDSGLPNDRFFAVRPEGSVSTLKIQRTERGDSAVYLCASSLHGYSGYTFGSGTRLTVV.

CDR3 nucleotide sequence: TGTGCCAGCAGGGTACAGGTTCTCCAAGAGACCCAGTACTTC. It specifies CASRVQVLQETQYF. V and J are TRBV5-8 and TRBJ2-5; maybe TRBD1 (5 bases). The germline CDR1 and CDR2 sequences are SGHTS and YDEGEE. The CDR3 is 14 amino acids. The germline V and J ends were trimmed by 5 bases and 1 base, with 12 bases remaining between them. The full variable domain, with the rest looked up from reference TRBV5-8 and TRBJ2-5, is EAGVTQSPTHLIKTRGQQATLRCSPISGHTSVYWYQQALGLGLQFLLWYDEGEERNRGNFPPRFSGRQFPNYSSELNVNALELEDSALYLCASRVQVLQETQYFGPGTRLLVL.

The CDR3, as DNA: TGTGCCAGCAGCACTTGGGGTAGCGGGACCACAGATACGCAGTATTTT. Translated, it gives CASSTWGSGTTDTQYF. This rearrangement joins TRBV7-2 to TRBJ2-3, with 8 nucleotides matching TRBD2. Unmatched junction bases numbered 9, after V lost 5 bases and J lost 2 bases. The CDR3 extends over 16 amino acids. The V gene's germline CDR1 is SGHTA and CDR2 FQGNSA.

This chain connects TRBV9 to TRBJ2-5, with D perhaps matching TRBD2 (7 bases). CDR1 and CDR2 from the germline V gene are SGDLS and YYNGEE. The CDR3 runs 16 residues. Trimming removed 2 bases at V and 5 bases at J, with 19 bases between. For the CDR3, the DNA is TGTGCCAGCAGCGTGCTAGGGGGGAGGGCGGCGGAGACCCAGTACTTC. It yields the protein CASSVLGGRAAETQYF.

CDR3 amino acids: CASSQGGRRCRETQYF. CDR3 nucleotides: TGTGCCAGCAGCCAAGGAGGACGGAGGTGCCGTGAGACCCAGTACTTC. The chain couples TRBV3-1 (or the pseudogene TRBV3-2) to TRBJ2-5, with a tentative D call TRBD2 (5 bases). The V end was cut by 1 base, the J end by 5 bases, with 17 bases between. Germline CDR1 reads LGHDT; CDR2 reads YNNKEL (reference sequence). The CDR3 runs to 16 residues.

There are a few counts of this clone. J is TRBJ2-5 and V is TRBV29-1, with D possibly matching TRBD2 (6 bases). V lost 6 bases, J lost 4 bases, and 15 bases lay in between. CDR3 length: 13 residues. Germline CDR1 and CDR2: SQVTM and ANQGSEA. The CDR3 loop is CSVGGAGRETQYF. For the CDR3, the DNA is TGCAGCGTCGGGGGTGCGGGGAGAGAGACCCAGTACTTC.

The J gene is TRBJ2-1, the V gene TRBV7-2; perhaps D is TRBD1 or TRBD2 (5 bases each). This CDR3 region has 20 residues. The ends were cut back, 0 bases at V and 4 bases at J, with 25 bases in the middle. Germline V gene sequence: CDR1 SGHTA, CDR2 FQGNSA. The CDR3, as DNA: TGTGCCAGCAGCTTAGCAACGTATCTCTGGGACCAAACATCGTACAATGAGCAGTTCTTC. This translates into CASSLATYLWDQTSYNEQFF.

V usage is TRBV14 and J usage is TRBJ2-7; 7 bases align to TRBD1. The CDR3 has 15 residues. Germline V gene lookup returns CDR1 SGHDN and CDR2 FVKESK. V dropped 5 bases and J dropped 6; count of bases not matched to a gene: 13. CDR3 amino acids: CASSARQGGLGEQYF. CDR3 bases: TGTGCCAGCAGCGCCCGACAGGGTGGTCTGGGCGAGCAGTACTTC.

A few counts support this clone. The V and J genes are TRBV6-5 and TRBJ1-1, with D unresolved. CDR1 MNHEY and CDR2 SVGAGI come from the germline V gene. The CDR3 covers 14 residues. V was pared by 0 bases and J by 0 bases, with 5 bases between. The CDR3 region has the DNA TGTGCCAGCAGTTACTCGCCGGTGAACACTGAAGCTTTCTTT. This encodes CASSYSPVNTEAFF.